The source of this T cell receptor (beta chain) is a study of shared clonotypes between healthy human individuals. CD45RO-negative, CCR7-positively selected cells formed the naive CD8 fraction, excluding terminally differentiated effector memory CD45RA+ cells. Profiling relied on immunoSEQ multiplex PCR, and the TCRdb table lists in-frame clones only, not all of them. The data contain approximately 840,000 clones, 96% of them singletons. This clone has only one observation. The same CDR3 also results from other DNA sequences found in this sample. Sequences were obtained from naive CD8+ T cells sorted from blood. The origin of this receptor is a man aged 25 to 40 in good health.

CDR3 DNA sequence: TGTGCCAGCAGCCTCCCCGGAGCCTACGAGCAGTACTTC. This encodes CASSLPGAYEQYF. The genes are TRBV27 and TRBJ2-7, with no clear D. The germline V gene encodes CDR1 MNHEY and CDR2 SMNVEV (reference sequence). CDR3 size: 13 residues. The V and J ends lost 6 bases and 2 bases respectively, with 11 bases between them.